The 8 T cell receptor beta chains reported below all come from one sample, sequenced in a study of blood T cell repertoires in COVID-19 (dated by TCRdb to 2020 to 2021). Libraries came from the immunoSEQ multiplex PCR assay. TCRdb stores this immuneACCESS table with in-frame sequences only. Part of the clones is absent; in the studies checked, under half of the shortfall reflects unresolved V genes, and no reason is known for the rest. Recorded for this sample are fewer than 200,000 clones; approximately 88% of them occurred a single time. The ten largest make up more than 7% of the sample. The sample was peripheral blood. These receptors originate from a woman older than 75 with active or convalescent COVID-19.

The DNA for the CDR3 is TGCGCCAGCAGCCAAGAAGCGGTTTGGAATTCACCCCTCCACTTT. It is translated as CASSQEAVWNSPLHF. The chain links TRBV4-3 to TRBJ1-6; D not certain. V dropped 0 bases and J dropped 7 bases, with 10 bases sitting between them. The CDR3 has 15 residues. Germline CDR1 and CDR2: LGHNA and YSLEER.

The V and J genes are TRBV19 and TRBJ2-3, with D hard to call. Deletions cut 5 bases from V and 1 base from J, with 19 bases between. Germline CDR1 reads LNHDA; CDR2 reads SQIVND (reference sequence). The CDR3 loop spans 17 amino acids. CDR3 nucleotide sequence: TGTGCCAGTAGTGTCGATCTTACCTCCAGCGGCACAGATACGCAGTATTTT. It translates to CASSVDLTSSGTDTQYF.

The rearrangement joins TRBV2 to TRBJ2-5; 7 positions match TRBD1. Germline lookup yields CDR1 SNHLY and CDR2 FYNNEI. V was pared by 10 bases and J by 0 bases, with 8 bases of the junction left unmatched. There are 14 residues in the CDR3. CDR3 region: CANGQAKYQETQYF. CDR3 DNA sequence: TGTGCCAATGGACAGGCCAAGTACCAAGAGACCCAGTACTTC.

The chain employs TRBV6-5 and TRBJ1-6, with a weak D call TRBD1 (6 bases). The V end was cut by 4 bases, the J end by 10 bases, with 17 bases between. Germline values: CDR1 MNHEY, CDR2 SVGAGI. The CDR3 loop spans 15 amino acids. The CDR3 region is CASSSTWAGESPLHF. Written as DNA, the CDR3 is TGTGCCAGCAGTTCAACTTGGGCAGGGGAATCACCCCTCCACTTT.

There are a few counts of this clone. The chain uses TRBV19 and TRBJ1-2; maybe TRBD1 (5 bases). The V gene lost 8 bases and the J gene lost 3 bases, with 13 bases spanning the gap. The CDR3 is 13 residues long. Germline-derived CDR1 and CDR2 are LNHDA and SQIVND (reference sequence). The CDR3 DNA follows: TGTGCCAGTCTCTCTTCGACAGACTATGGCTACACCTTC. This sequence encodes CASLSSTDYGYTF.

V and J are TRBV23-1 and TRBJ1-1, with D uncertain. TRBV23-1 is labeled an ORF, and its function is uncertain. CDR3 length equals 13 residues. Trimming cost V 0 bases and J 5 bases, with 7 bases left between them. For the CDR3, the DNA is TGCGCCAGCAGTCAATCAAGGAGTACTGAAGCTTTCTTT. Its protein is CASSQSRSTEAFF.

V and J are TRBV5-4 and TRBJ2-1, with a tentative D call TRBD1 (6 bases). The V and J ends lost 0 bases and 4 bases respectively, with 11 bases between them. CDR1 and CDR2 (germline): SGHNT, YYREEE (reference sequence). The CDR3 totals 15 residues. The CDR3 DNA is TGTGCCAGCAGCTTGGGGACAGAGGTATACAATGAGCAGTTCTTC. Translation gives CASSLGTEVYNEQFF.

The chain has TRBV4-3 and TRBJ2-1, with 8 bases lining up with TRBD2. Losses at the gene ends were 1 base for V and 6 bases for J; bases not matched to a gene: 11. The germline V gene encodes CDR1 LGHNA and CDR2 YSLEER. The CDR3 length is 17 residues. The CDR3 nucleotides read TGCGCCAGCAGCCAAGCCGTCCATAGCGGGGATTCCAATGAGCAGTTCTTC. Translating gives CASSQAVHSGDSNEQFF.